Sequencing of this T cell receptor beta chain was carried out in a study of OX40 agonist ivuxolimab in advanced cancers. Study details: Each patient was given ivuxolimab into a vein every 2 weeks, at 0.01 to 10 mg/kg.

About this clone: The antigen remains undetermined.

The protocol was immunoSEQ multiplex PCR, while the TCRdb copy is restricted to in-frame clones and leaves out a portion. The sample has more than 80,000 clones, about 90% seen once. Broader study findings: Partial responders dosed at 0.1-3.0 mg/kg displayed clonal expansion ranking among the lowest. There were, on average, more expanded clones in CD8+ T cells than in CD4+. In the 0.1 to 3.0 mg/kg range, CD4+ and CD8+ blood T cells had expanded clonally by week 6.

This CDR3 region has 15 residues. Per germline, CDR1 SGHTS and CDR2 YDEGEE. The V segment lost 4 bases and the J segment 5 bases; nucleotides outside the gene matches: 6. This receptor was obtained from an adult with an advanced solid tumor such as melanoma, head and neck, liver or kidney cancer. This chain joins TRBV5-8 and TRBJ2-3; TRBD1 agrees at 11 bases. The sample here was CD4+ or CD8+ T cells sorted from blood, taken in a trial of the OX40 agonist ivuxolimab. The CDR3 loop is CASSPGDRGLDTQYF. CDR3 coding DNA: TGTGCCAGCAGCCCCGGGGACAGGGGGTTAGATACGCAGTATTTT.